This T cell receptor beta chain was profiled in a study of a mutant IDH1 vaccine in newly diagnosed glioma. The V and J ends lost 6 bases and 1 base respectively, with 5 bases between them. Germline CDR1 is SGHRS and CDR2 is YFSETQ. The CDR3 covers 12 residues. Notes on this clone: Its antigen is unidentified.

Time point indicated: week 47, end of study. Every single dose of the vaccine, 300 ug of mutant IDH1 20-mer peptide, came with topical imiquimod. Vaccinations, eight in total, occurred in weeks 1, 3, 5, 7, 11, 15, 19, 23. The protocol was immunoSEQ multiplex PCR, while the TCRdb copy is restricted to in-frame clones and leaves out a portion. This sample has 10,000 to 14,000 clones, with over 75% found just once. Sample: PBMCs, taken from a glioma patient whose treatment included an IDH1 peptide vaccine. The sequence derives from a man aged 30-40 years with glioma. The rearrangement uses TRBV5-1 and TRBJ2-1; D remains ambiguous. The CDR3 is CASTESYNEQFF. The CDR3 DNA sequence: TGCGCCAGCACCGAATCCTACAATGAGCAGTTCTTC.